A single sample gave rise to the 32 T cell receptor beta chains below, sequenced in a study of metastatic and nonmetastatic thyroid tumors. Thyroid surgery took place with no prior treatment in any patient. With MiXCR, TCRdb reprocessed the PCR reads. In the table there are 35,000 to 50,000 clones, 20% to 25% of which are singletons. The specimen was tumor tissue. The source is a female donor with papillary thyroid cancer or a benign thyroid nodule (not recorded which). Some clones in this sample may be carry-over from other donors' samples.

This clone was recorded many times. The chain combines TRBV20-1 with TRBJ2-1, with 8 bases that match TRBD1. The V gene's germline CDR1 is DFQATT and CDR2 SNEGSKA (reference sequence). The J segment lost 7 bases and the V segment lost 5 bases, leaving 7 bases of the junction unmatched. This CDR3 has 13 residues. CDR3 DNA sequence: TGCAGTGCTGACAGGGGCGTTTTAAATGAGCAGTTCTTC. Protein product: CSADRGVLNEQFF.

This clone was detected ten times or more. The rearrangement joins TRBV4-3 to TRBJ2-7, with D maybe TRBD1 (5 bases). Germline V gives CDR1 LGHNA, CDR2 YSLEER. V shed 3 bases and J shed 3 bases, with 15 bases lying between them. The CDR3 loop spans 15 amino acids. In DNA form, the CDR3 reads TGCGCCAGCAGCCAGGGAACCGACAGCCTCTACGAGCAGTACTTC. This gives the protein CASSQGTDSLYEQYF.

The rearrangement links TRBV7-6 to TRBJ2-5; the D is unclear. With 5 bases removed from V and 1 base from J, the gap between germline ends came to 23 bases. The CDR3 covers 18 residues. Germline CDR1 and CDR2: SGHVS and FNYEAQ. CDR3 sequence reads: CASSPPGPPAAPQETQYF. The CDR3 region has the DNA TGTGCCAGCAGCCCGCCCGGACCACCGGCAGCTCCCCAAGAGACCCAGTACTTC.

The chain uses TRBV18 and TRBJ1-3; D not resolved. The CDR3 consists of 16 residues. V lost 2 bases, J lost 0 bases, and 11 bases lay in between. Germline V CDR1 and CDR2: KGHSH, LQKENI. CDR3 residues: CASSPGVPSSGNTIYF. In DNA form, the CDR3 reads TGTGCCAGCTCACCAGGGGTGCCCAGCTCTGGAAACACCATATATTTT.

This clone is classed as medium-sized. CDR3 residues: CASSLGTGFNEQFF. CDR3 sequence (DNA): TGTGCCAGCAGTTTAGGGACAGGGTTCAATGAGCAGTTCTTC. V gene TRBV12-3 or TRBV12-4 combines with J gene TRBJ2-1; 8 bases are shared with TRBD1. This CDR3 comprises 14 residues. The V segment lost 1 base and the J segment 6 bases; nucleotides outside the gene matches: 2.

This clone has a handful of counts. The genes are TRBV13 and TRBJ2-3; D is unclear. The CDR3 has 11 amino acids. Per the germline V gene, CDR1 is PRHDT and CDR2 is FYEKMQ (reference sequence). The V end lost 5 bases, the J end lost 4 bases, and 4 bases lay between the germline ends. In DNA form, the CDR3 reads TGTGCCAGCAGCGTGGCAGATACGCAGTATTTT. It yields the protein CASSVADTQYF.

In nucleotides, the CDR3 is TGTGCCAGCTCACCCGGGGAGACCCAGTACTTC. It specifies CASSPGETQYF. This sequence joins TRBV18 and TRBJ2-7, with D hard to call. The DNA end favors TRBJ2-5, so the J call may be wrong. Germline assignment: CDR1 KGHSH and CDR2 LQKENI. CDR3 length: 11 residues.

This clone rates as medium-sized (0.01 to 0.1%). The chain uses TRBV5-1 and TRBJ1-2; TRBD1 matches 9 bases. Germline V gene lookup returns CDR1 SGHRS and CDR2 YFSETQ. Trimming cost V 0 bases and J 0 bases; bases outside gene matches: 9. The CDR3 consists of 18 residues. The CDR3 here is CASSLGTGTGIPNYGYTF. CDR3 DNA: TGCGCCAGCAGCTTGGGGACCGGGACAGGGATTCCTAACTATGGCTACACCTTC.

The chain couples TRBV19 to TRBJ2-4, with D possibly called TRBD1 or TRBD2 (5 bases each). In germline, CDR1 is LNHDA, CDR2 SQIVND (reference sequence). The CDR3 spans 15 residues. The V and J ends lost 6 bases and 0 bases respectively, with 12 bases between them. As DNA, the CDR3 is TGTGCCAGTAGCAGGACCGGGACAGCCAAAAACATTCAGTACTTC. This sequence encodes CASSRTGTAKNIQYF.

This clone has a count of ten or more. The chain uses TRBV20-1 and TRBJ1-6; no clear D gene. Trimming pared 5 bases from V and 7 bases from J, leaving 6 bases between. The CDR3 runs to 11 residues. CDR1 is DFQATT and CDR2 is SNEGSKA in the germline V gene (reference sequence). The CDR3 spells CSAQQNSPLHF. Written as DNA, the CDR3 is TGCAGTGCTCAACAGAATTCACCCCTCCACTTT.

The chain combines TRBV28 with TRBJ2-3; D gene unclear. This CDR3 contains 12 residues. Germline CDR1 and CDR2: MDHEN and SYDVKM. Trimming took off 4 bases at V and 6 bases at J, with 8 bases between the two ends. CDR3 loop: CASSYSGDTQYF. CDR3 DNA sequence: TGTGCCAGCAGTTATAGTGGGGATACGCAGTATTTT.

This chain joins TRBV5-1 and TRBJ2-2; tentative D call: TRBD2 (5 bases). Germline assignment: CDR1 SGHRS and CDR2 YFSETQ. This CDR3 spans 14 amino acids. V gave up 4 bases and J gave up 3 bases, with 10 bases separating them. The CDR3 is CASSRGQYTGELFF. In DNA, the CDR3 is TGCGCCAGCAGCAGAGGGCAGTACACCGGGGAGCTGTTTTTT.

The chain links TRBV20-1 to TRBJ2-7, with 11 bases that match TRBD2. CDR3 size: 16 residues. V was clipped by 3 bases and J by 2 bases; unmatched bases: 9. Germline CDR1 DFQATT, CDR2 SNEGSKA (reference sequence). CDR3 region: CSARGFSGRDAYEQYF. CDR3 bases: TGCAGTGCTAGGGGTTTTAGCGGGAGGGACGCCTACGAGCAGTACTTC.

This clone was observed a few times. At one boundary the junction diverges from the germline segment, which might be a read error. The chain combines TRBV2 with TRBJ1-5, with 7 bases aligning to TRBD1. The germline V gene has CDR1 SNHLY and CDR2 FYNNEI. The CDR3 runs 15 residues. For the CDR3, the DNA is TGTTCCAGCACCCTGGGACAGAGTAGCAATCAGCCCCAGCATTTT. It translates to CSSTLGQSSNQPQHF.

By sample share, this clone is medium-sized (0.01 to 0.1%). CDR3 nucleotides: TGTGCCAGCTCACCACCGTCGGGATTGGGTGAGCAGTTCTTC. This translates into CASSPPSGLGEQFF. The V call is TRBV18, the J call TRBJ2-1; D perhaps matches TRBD2 (5 bases). The CDR3 extends over 14 amino acids. Looked up from germline, CDR1 is KGHSH and CDR2 is LQKENI. Between the trimmed V and J ends, which lost 0 bases and 9 bases, there was a span of 12 bases.

V gene TRBV19 combines with J gene TRBJ1-1; D unclear. V lost 4 bases and J lost 10, with 19 bases in between. The germline V gene has CDR1 LNHDA and CDR2 SQIVND (reference sequence). This CDR3 comprises 14 residues. CDR3: CASSNPGASGGAFF. CDR3 DNA: TGTGCCAGTAGTAACCCAGGCGCCTCTGGCGGAGCTTTCTTT.

This clone was counted at least ten times. Germline and junction disagree at one end, which may indicate a read error. The rearrangement links TRBV12-3 or TRBV12-4 to TRBJ1-6; no firm D call. The CDR3 consists of 19 residues. Here the CDR3 DNA reads TGTGCCAGCAGTTTCGTATTGGTTTCCACTAGCTCCTATAATTCACCCCTCCGCTTT. This translates into CASSFVLVSTSSYNSPLRF.

The chain uses TRBV20-1 and TRBJ2-7; no definite D call. Germline V gene data show CDR1 as DFQATT and CDR2 as SNEGSKA (reference sequence). The CDR3 runs 13 residues. The ends were cut back, 5 bases at V and 0 bases at J, with 11 bases in the middle. This CDR3 reads CSAGKRSSYEQYF. The CDR3 DNA reads TGCAGTGCTGGGAAAAGGAGCTCCTACGAGCAGTACTTC.

This clone was observed many times. A read error may be the cause here, since a much bigger clone is one base away. As DNA, the CDR3 is TGTGCCACCAGTGATTTGCGGGACAGCCCACGTACGCGGTATTTT. The encoded protein is CATSDLRDSPRTRYF. This chain uses TRBV24-1 with TRBJ2-3; TRBD1 matches at 7 bases. The CDR3 sequence is 15 residues long. Germline V gives CDR1 KGHDR, CDR2 SFDVKD.

The genes are TRBV3-1 and TRBJ2-3; D uncertain. CDR3 length: 14 residues. The V end lost 2 bases, the J end lost 1 base, and 7 bases lay between the germline ends. Per the germline V gene, CDR1 is LGHDT and CDR2 is YNNKEL (reference sequence). The CDR3: CASSQSRGTDTQYF. The CDR3 coding sequence is TGTGCCAGCAGCCAATCAAGGGGCACAGATACGCAGTATTTT.

By share, this clone counts as medium-sized. The CDR3 is CASSQGWGSPLHF. The CDR3 coding sequence is TGTGCCAGCAGCCAAGGGTGGGGGTCACCCCTCCACTTT. V and J are TRBV3-1 and TRBJ1-6; D is possibly TRBD1 (5 bases). The CDR3 totals 13 residues. The V and J ends lost 1 base and 10 bases respectively, with 8 bases between them. CDR1 is LGHDT, CDR2 YNNKEL, per germline (reference sequence).

There are many counts of this clone. The chain combines TRBV18 with TRBJ2-6; D is undetermined. CDR3 length equals 14 residues. V shed 5 bases and J shed 0 bases, with 5 bases lying between them. Looked up from germline, CDR1 is KGHSH and CDR2 is LQKENI. The CDR3 loop is CASSTDSGANVLTF. In DNA form, the CDR3 reads TGTGCCAGCTCAACTGACTCTGGGGCCAACGTCCTGACTTTC.

Ten or more counts support this clone. The V call is TRBV9, the J call TRBJ2-3, with D tentatively TRBD1 (5 bases). The CDR3 spans 14 residues. CDR1 and CDR2 from the germline V gene are SGDLS and YYNGEE. V shed 2 bases and J shed 1 base, with 8 bases lying between them. The CDR3 region has the DNA TGTGCCAGCAGCGTCAGGGTTGGCACAGATACGCAGTATTTT. Its protein product is CASSVRVGTDTQYF.

This clone was counted many times. Other DNA sequences of this sample code for an identical CDR3. V gene TRBV7-9 combines with J gene TRBJ2-7, with D perhaps matching TRBD1 (6 bases). This CDR3 region has 14 residues. Looked up from germline, CDR1 is SEHNR and CDR2 is FQNEAQ (reference sequence). V was trimmed by 0 bases and J by 1 base, leaving 7 bases between them. CDR3 sequence reads: CASSLAGTSYEQYF. The CDR3 region has the DNA TGTGCCAGCAGCTTAGCGGGGACATCCTACGAGCAGTACTTC.

This clone has only a few counts. This chain links TRBV24-1 with TRBJ2-7; no clear D gene. V gave up 9 bases and J gave up 6 bases, with 11 bases separating them. Germline assignment: CDR1 KGHDR and CDR2 SFDVKD. The CDR3 runs to 11 residues. The CDR3 spells CATESLGEQYF. The DNA for the CDR3 is TGTGCCACCGAAAGTCTAGGCGAGCAGTACTTC.

Details on this clone: One end of the junction does not line up with germline, which may come from a read error. The chain's CDR3 is CASSLGSGSLETRYF. The CDR3 DNA follows: TGTGCCAGCAGCTTGGGTAGCGGGAGTCTTGAGACCCGGTACTTC. The rearrangement links TRBV5-4 to TRBJ2-5; 9 nucleotides match TRBD2. The CDR3 runs 15 residues. CDR1 is SGHNT and CDR2 is YYREEE in the germline V gene (reference sequence).

The chain is built from TRBV20-1 and TRBJ1-2; D call uncertain. The V end lost 0 bases, the J end lost 8 bases, and 16 bases lay between the germline ends. The CDR3 consists of 14 residues. Germline CDR1 DFQATT, CDR2 SNEGSKA (reference sequence). The CDR3 region is CSARDFTGPWGYTF. Written as DNA, the CDR3 is TGCAGTGCTAGAGATTTTACCGGGCCCTGGGGCTACACCTTC.

J is TRBJ2-7 and V is TRBV4-2; D perhaps matches TRBD2 (5 bases). Germline loops: CDR1 LGHNA, CDR2 YNFKEQ. This CDR3 spans 13 amino acids. Trimming took 4 bases from V and 6 from J, leaving 13 bases between them. In nucleotides, the CDR3 is TGTGCCAGCAGCCGAGAGCGGAGTCTCGAGCAGTACTTC. Translated: CASSRERSLEQYF.

The V and J genes are TRBV30 and TRBJ1-3; D gene unclear. The CDR3 contains 13 residues. In germline, CDR1 is GTSNPN, CDR2 SVGIG (reference sequence). The V gene lost 0 bases and the J gene lost 4 bases, with 7 bases spanning the gap. CDR3 loop: CAWSVAGGNTIYF. CDR3 nucleotide sequence: TGTGCCTGGAGTGTCGCAGGAGGAAACACCATATATTTT. Together with reference TRBV30 and TRBJ1-3, the CDR3 gives the full variable domain: SQTIHQWPATLVQPVGSPLSLECTVEGTSNPNLYWYRQAAGRGLQLLFYSVGIGQISSEVPQNLSASRPQDRQFILSSKKLLLSDSGFYLCAWSVAGGNTIYFGEGSWLTVV.

The table lists this clone with a count of one. The V call is TRBV5-1, the J call TRBJ2-7; 7 nucleotides align to TRBD1. Germline V gives CDR1 SGHRS, CDR2 YFSETQ. The length of the CDR3 is 15 residues. The V gene end was trimmed by 3 bases and the J gene end by 4 bases; junction bases not matched to a gene: 10. This CDR3 is CASSSGRQGYYEQYF. The CDR3, as DNA: TGCGCCAGCAGCTCGGGGAGACAGGGATATTACGAGCAGTACTTC.

This clone was found many times. The gene calls are TRBV5-1 and TRBJ1-1; D may be TRBD1 (5 bases). The CDR3 length is 14 residues. Between the trimmed V and J ends, which lost 0 bases and 1 base, there was a span of 7 bases. CDR1 is SGHRS, CDR2 YFSETQ, per germline. The CDR3 bases are TGCGCCAGCAGCTTGGCAGGGCCGAACACTGAAGCTTTCTTT. Its translation: CASSLAGPNTEAFF.

This clone came up many times. The chain employs TRBV12-3 or TRBV12-4 and TRBJ2-3, with TRBD2 matching 7 bases. The ends lost 7 bases at V and 2 bases at J; junction bases unmatched: 9. This CDR3 spans 15 amino acids. DNA for the CDR3: TGTGCCAGCAACCACCTAGCGGAGCACACAGATACGCAGTATTTT. It yields the protein CASNHLAEHTDTQYF.